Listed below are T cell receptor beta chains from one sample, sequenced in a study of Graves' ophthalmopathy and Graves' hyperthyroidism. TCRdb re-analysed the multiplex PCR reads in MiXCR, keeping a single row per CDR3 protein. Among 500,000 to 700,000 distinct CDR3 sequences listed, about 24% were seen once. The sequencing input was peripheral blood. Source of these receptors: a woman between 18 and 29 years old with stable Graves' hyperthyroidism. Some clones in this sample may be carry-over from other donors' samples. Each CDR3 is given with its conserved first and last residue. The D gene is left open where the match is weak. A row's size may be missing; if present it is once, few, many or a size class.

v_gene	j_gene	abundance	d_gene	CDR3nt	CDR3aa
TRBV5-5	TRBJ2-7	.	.	TGTGCCAGCAGCTTGACAAGATCAGCCGCCTACGAGCAGTACTTC	CASSLTRSAAYEQYF
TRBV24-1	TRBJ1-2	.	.	TGTGCCACCAGTGACCCAAGGGGAGCTGGCTACACCTTC	CATSDPRGAGYTF
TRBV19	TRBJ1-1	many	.	TGTGCCAGTAGTATAGGGCTTATGAACACTGAAGCTTTCTTT	CASSIGLMNTEAFF
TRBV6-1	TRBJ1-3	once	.	TGTGCCAGCAGACACAAAGTCTCTGGAAACACCATATATTTT	CASRHKVSGNTIYF
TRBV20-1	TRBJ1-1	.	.	TGCAGTGCTAGAGAAATGGGCATGGGGACCACTGAAGCTTTCTTT	CSAREMGMGTTEAFF
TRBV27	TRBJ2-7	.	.	TGTGCCAGCAGTACCCCCGACAGTGGCTCCTACGAGCAGTACTTC	CASSTPDSGSYEQYF
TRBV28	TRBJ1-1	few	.	TGTGCCAGCAGTTTATACGAGCCCCAGGTCGTCGTAACTGAAGCTTTCTTT	CASSLYEPQVVVTEAFF
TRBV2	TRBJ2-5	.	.	TGTGCCAGCAGTGGAGGCAGGGCCTACGGAGAGACCCAGTACTTC	CASSGGRAYGETQYF
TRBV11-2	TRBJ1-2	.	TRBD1	TGTGCCAGCAGCTTAGACCGACAGGGGGCCCATGGCTACACCTTC	CASSLDRQGAHGYTF
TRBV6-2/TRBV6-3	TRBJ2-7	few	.	TGTGCCAGCACGATTAGGGGGATCCACTACGAGCAGTACTTC	CASTIRGIHYEQYF
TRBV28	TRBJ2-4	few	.	TGTGCCAGCAGTCCGAACGGGACTCCAGAAAACATTCAGTACTTC	CASSPNGTPENIQYF
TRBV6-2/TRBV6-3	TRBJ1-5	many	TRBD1	TGTGCCAGCAGTTTCCGGGACAGGGGTCAGCCCCAGCATTTT	CASSFRDRGQPQHF